Sequencing of this T cell receptor beta chain was carried out in a study of diagnostic markers for celiac disease (dated by TCRdb to the early 2020s). TCRdb shows the sequencer as Illumina MiSeq. One entry per CDR3 protein sequence results from the TCRdb reprocessing of the reads, with DNA left out. The sample table holds roughly 1,200 distinct CDR3 sequences. Approximately 28% of the sample is held by the ten biggest clonotypes. The germline V gene provides CDR1 LGHNA and CDR2 YNFKEQ. Measured from the cysteine to the phenylalanine, the CDR3 is 15 residues long. The coding DNA is unavailable. As to this clonotype: Its antigen is unknown.

The material sequenced was either unsorted cells or a sorted T cell fraction (not recorded which). The chain employs TRBV4-2 and TRBJ2-7; checking the TCRdb D call of TRBD2 is not possible without DNA. The TCR sequence derives from a human donor. This table probably holds off-target reads from a library built for another chain. The CDR3 in this case is CASSQVREGRNEQYF.